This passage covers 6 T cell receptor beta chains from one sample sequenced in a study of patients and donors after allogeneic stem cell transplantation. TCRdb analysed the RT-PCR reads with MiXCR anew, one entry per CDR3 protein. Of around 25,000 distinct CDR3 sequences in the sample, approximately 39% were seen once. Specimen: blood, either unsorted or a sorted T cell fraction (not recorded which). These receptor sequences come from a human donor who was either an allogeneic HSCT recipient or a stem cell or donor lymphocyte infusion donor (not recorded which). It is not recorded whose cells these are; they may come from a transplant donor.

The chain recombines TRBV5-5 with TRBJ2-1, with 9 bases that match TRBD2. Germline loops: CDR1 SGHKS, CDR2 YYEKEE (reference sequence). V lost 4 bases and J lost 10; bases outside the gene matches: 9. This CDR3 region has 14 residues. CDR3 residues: CASSLWTSEREQFF. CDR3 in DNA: TGTGCCAGCAGCCTCTGGACTAGCGAACGGGAGCAGTTCTTC.

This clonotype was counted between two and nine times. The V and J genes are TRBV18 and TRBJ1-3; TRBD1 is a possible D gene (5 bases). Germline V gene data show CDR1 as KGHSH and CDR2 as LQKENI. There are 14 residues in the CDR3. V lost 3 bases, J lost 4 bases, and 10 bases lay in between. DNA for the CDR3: TGTGCCAGCTCACCGCAGGACATCGGAAACACCATATATTTT. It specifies CASSPQDIGNTIYF.

CDR3 DNA: TGCGCCAGCCGACAGGGAGGCACCGGGGAGCTGTTTTTT. It codes for CASRQGGTGELFF. This chain uses TRBV5-1 with TRBJ2-2; tentatively, D is TRBD1 (7 bases). V was cut by 7 bases and J by 4 bases, with 11 bases left in between. The CDR3 contains 13 residues. Germline values: CDR1 SGHRS, CDR2 YFSETQ.

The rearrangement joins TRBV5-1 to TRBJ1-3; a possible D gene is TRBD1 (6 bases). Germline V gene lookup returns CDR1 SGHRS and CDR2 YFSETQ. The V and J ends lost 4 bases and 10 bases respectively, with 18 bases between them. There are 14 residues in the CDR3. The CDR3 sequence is CASSNRDFRGTIYF. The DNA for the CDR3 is TGCGCCAGCAGCAACAGGGATTTTCGCGGGACCATATATTTT.

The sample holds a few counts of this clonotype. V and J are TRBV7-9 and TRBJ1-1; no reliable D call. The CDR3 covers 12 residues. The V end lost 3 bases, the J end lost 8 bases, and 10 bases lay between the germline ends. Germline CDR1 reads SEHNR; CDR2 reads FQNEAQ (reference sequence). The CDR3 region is CASSFMAREAFF. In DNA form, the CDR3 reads TGTGCCAGCAGCTTTATGGCGAGAGAAGCTTTCTTT.

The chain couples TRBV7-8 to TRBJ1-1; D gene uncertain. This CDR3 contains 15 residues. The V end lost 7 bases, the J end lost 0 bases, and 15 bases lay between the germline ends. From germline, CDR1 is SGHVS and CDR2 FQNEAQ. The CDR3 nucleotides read TGTGCCAGCATAGCCGGCAGGAGCATGAACACTGAAGCTTTCTTT. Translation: CASIAGRSMNTEAFF.